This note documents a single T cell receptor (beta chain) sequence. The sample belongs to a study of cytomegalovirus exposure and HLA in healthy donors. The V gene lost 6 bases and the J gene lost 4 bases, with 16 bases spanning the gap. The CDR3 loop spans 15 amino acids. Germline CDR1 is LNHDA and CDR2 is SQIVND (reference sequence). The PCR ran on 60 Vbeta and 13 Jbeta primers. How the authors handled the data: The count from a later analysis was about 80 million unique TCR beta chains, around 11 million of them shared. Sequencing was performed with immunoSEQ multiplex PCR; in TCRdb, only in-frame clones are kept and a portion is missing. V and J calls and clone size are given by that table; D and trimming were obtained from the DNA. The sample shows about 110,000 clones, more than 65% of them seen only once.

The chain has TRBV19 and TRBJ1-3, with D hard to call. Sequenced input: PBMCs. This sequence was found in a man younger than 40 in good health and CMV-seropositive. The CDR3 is CASRPAWEAGNTIYF. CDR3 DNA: TGTGCCAGTAGGCCCGCCTGGGAGGCGGGAAACACCATATATTTT.